What follows are 11 T cell receptor beta chains derived from one specimen sequenced in a study of CD8+CD57+ T cells in acquired aplastic anemia. The study profiled TCR beta VDJ and CDR3 using genomic DNA as template. TCRdb recomputed calls from the reads with MiXCR, one row per CDR3 protein. The table has about 240,000 distinct CDR3 sequences, more than 45% seen once. Previously, flow cytometry had revealed CD8+CD57+ cell expansion in the patients chosen for sequencing. The sample was sorted CD4+, CD8+, or CD8+CD57+ T cells (not recorded which) from PBMCs. These receptors originate from a human donor with aplastic anemia.

The rearrangement uses TRBV6-6 and TRBJ2-7; D is possibly TRBD1 or TRBD2 (5 bases each). V lost 7 bases and J 0 bases, leaving 7 bases between the germline ends. Germline V lookup: CDR1 MNHNY, CDR2 SVGAGI (reference sequence). The CDR3 spans 12 residues. Here the CDR3 reads CASTGPSYEQYF. The CDR3 DNA reads TGTGCCAGCACGGGGCCCTCCTACGAGCAGTACTTC.

In its sample, this clonotype was seen many times. This rearrangement joins TRBV10-2 to TRBJ2-7; no clear D gene. Germline V gene sequence: CDR1 WSHSY, CDR2 SAAADI. Trimming cost V 1 base and J 3 bases, with 4 bases left between them. The CDR3 has 12 residues. The CDR3 sequence is CASSELIYEQYF. CDR3 DNA: TGCGCCAGCAGTGAGTTGATCTACGAGCAGTACTTC.

About this clonotype: A much larger clone lies a single base off, so this may be a read error. The rearrangement uses TRBV5-5 and TRBJ1-5; D might be TRBD1 (5 bases). The CDR3 runs 15 residues. Trimming left V 1 base short and J 6 bases short, with 14 bases between. The germline V gene has CDR1 SGHKS and CDR2 YYEKEE (reference sequence). CDR3 sequence (DNA): TGTGCCAGCAGCTTGTTGGGGTGGCAGGGTCAGCCCCAGCATTTT. As protein: CASSLLGWQGQPQHF.

This clonotype is classed as medium-sized (0.01 to 0.1%). The chain couples TRBV6-1 to TRBJ2-6; a weak D match, TRBD2 (6 bases). CDR3 length equals 15 residues. V was cut by 3 bases and J by 0 bases, with 6 bases left in between. Germline CDR1 MNHNS, CDR2 SASEGT. This CDR3 is CASSEGGSGANVLTF. CDR3 DNA sequence: TGTGCCAGCAGTGAGGGGGGCTCTGGGGCCAACGTCCTGACTTTC.

This clonotype was observed at least ten times. The V gene is TRBV4-1, the J gene TRBJ2-7; D remains ambiguous. V lost 4 bases and J lost 0, with 13 bases in between. Germline CDR1 MGHRA, CDR2 YSYEKL. The CDR3 sequence is 15 residues long. The CDR3 here is CASSLDPQSSYEQYF. The CDR3 nucleotides read TGCGCCAGCAGCCTAGATCCCCAAAGCTCCTACGAGCAGTACTTC.

This clonotype was recorded at least ten times. V and J are TRBV9 and TRBJ1-2; D ambiguous. This CDR3 region has 10 residues. CDR1 and CDR2 from the germline V gene are SGDLS and YYNGEE. V was pared by 3 bases and J by 7 bases, with 4 bases between. The CDR3 nucleotides read TGTGCCAGCAGCGGGTCTGGCTACACCTTC. Protein sequence: CASSGSGYTF.

This clonotype came up many times. This chain joins TRBV6-5 and TRBJ1-2; 11 nucleotides agree with TRBD1. Trimming took 6 bases from V and 6 from J; bases not matched to a gene: 9. CDR1 MNHEY and CDR2 SVGAGI come from the germline V gene. There are 15 residues in the CDR3. The CDR3 DNA is TGTGCCAGCAGCGGACAGGGGGCGTCTCGAGATGGCTACACCTTC. This gives the protein CASSGQGASRDGYTF.

V is TRBV7-2 and J is TRBJ1-2; 7 bases fit TRBD1. The CDR3 consists of 16 residues. Germline loops: CDR1 SGHTA, CDR2 FQGNSA. V dropped 1 base and J dropped 0; count of bases not matched to a gene: 5. The CDR3 sequence is CASSLVAGGANYGYTF. The CDR3 DNA reads TGTGCCAGCAGCTTAGTGGCAGGGGGGGCTAACTATGGCTACACCTTC. The full variable domain, completed using reference TRBV7-2 and TRBJ1-2, is GAGVSQSPSNKVTEKGKDVELRCDPISGHTALYWYRQSLGQGLEFLIYFQGNSAPDKSGLPSDRFSAERTGGSVSTLTIQRTQQEDSAVYLCASSLVAGGANYGYTFGSGTRLTVV.

This clonotype was found many times. V usage is TRBV7-6 and J usage is TRBJ2-7, with D possibly matching TRBD2 (5 bases). The V gene lost 4 bases and the J gene lost 0 bases, with 10 bases spanning the gap. Germline CDR1 is SGHVS and CDR2 is FNYEAQ. This CDR3 is built from 14 residues. The CDR3 DNA reads TGTGCCAGCAGCTCCCCGGGGAGCTCCTACGAGCAGTACTTC. It yields the protein CASSSPGSSYEQYF.

The table lists this clonotype with many counts. The chain recombines TRBV4-3 with TRBJ2-7; D may be TRBD1 (6 bases). CDR1 is LGHNA and CDR2 is YSLEER in the germline V gene. V shed 0 bases and J shed 1 base, with 10 bases lying between them. CDR3 length equals 15 residues. CDR3 sequence reads: CASSQDFGTSYEQYF. CDR3 nucleotides: TGCGCCAGCAGCCAAGATTTCGGGACATCCTACGAGCAGTACTTC.

This clonotype showed up just a few times. V is TRBV27 and J is TRBJ2-1; perhaps TRBD2 as D (6 bases). The CDR3 sequence is 16 residues long. Trimming left V 6 bases short and J 0 bases short, with 15 bases between. Germline loops: CDR1 MNHEY, CDR2 SMNVEV (reference sequence). The CDR3 DNA follows: TGTGCCAGCAGCCGGCGGGGCCCCAGCTCCTACAATGAGCAGTTCTTC. Translated: CASSRRGPSSYNEQFF.